This section outlines one TCR beta chain sequence together with its context. V was pared by 8 bases and J by 2 bases, with 6 bases of the junction left unmatched. CDR1 and CDR2 from the germline V gene are SGHRS and YFSETQ. The CDR3 spans 14 residues. The data originate from a study of T cell changes during pregnancy in multiple sclerosis. TCRdb's copy holds only in-frame clones and misses some; the assay was immunoSEQ multiplex PCR. The sample yields tens of thousands of clones, about 93% seen once. The source was peripheral blood, collected in the second trimester of pregnancy. The chain has TRBV5-1 and TRBJ2-2; 7 nucleotides agree with TRBD1. The source of this sequence is a female donor in good health, enrolled as a control in a pregnancy study. The CDR3 nucleotides are TGCGCCAGTAGACAGGGAGACAACACCGGGGAGCTGTTTTTT. It specifies CASRQGDNTGELFF. Full variable domain (outside the CDR3, taken from reference TRBV5-1 and TRBJ2-2): KAGVTQTPRYLIKTRGQQVTLSCSPISGHRSVSWYQQTPGQGLQFLFEYFSETQRNKGNFPGRFSGRQFSNSRSEMNVSTLELGDSALYLCASRQGDNTGELFFGEGSRLTVL.